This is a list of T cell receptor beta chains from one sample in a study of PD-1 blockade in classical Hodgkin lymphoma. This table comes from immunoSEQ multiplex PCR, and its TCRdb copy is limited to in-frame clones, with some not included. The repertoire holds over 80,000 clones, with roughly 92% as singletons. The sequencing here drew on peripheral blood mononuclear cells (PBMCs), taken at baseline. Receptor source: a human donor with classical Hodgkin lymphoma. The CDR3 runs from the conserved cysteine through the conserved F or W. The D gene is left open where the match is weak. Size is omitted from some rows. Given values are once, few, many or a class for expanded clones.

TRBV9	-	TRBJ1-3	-	CASSGNTIYF	TGTGCCAGCTCTGGAAACACCATATATTTT
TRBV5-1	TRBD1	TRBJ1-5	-	CASSLQGAQPQHF	TGCGCCAGCAGCTTACAGGGGGCGCAGCCCCAGCATTTT
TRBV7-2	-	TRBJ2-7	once	CASTPIYEQYF	TGTGCCAGCACCCCCATCTACGAGCAGTACTTC
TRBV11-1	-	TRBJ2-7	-	CASSLWRDEQYF	TGTGCCAGCAGCTTATGGCGGGACGAGCAGTACTTC
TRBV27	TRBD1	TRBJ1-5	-	CASSDQGVHQPQHF	TGTGCCAGCAGTGATCAGGGGGTCCATCAGCCCCAGCATTTT
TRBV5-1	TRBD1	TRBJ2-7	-	CASSFEAGTGGNEQYF	TGCGCCAGCAGCTTCGAGGCCGGGACAGGAGGGAACGAGCAGTACTTC
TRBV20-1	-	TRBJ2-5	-	CSATGAETQYF	TGCAGTGCTACAGGGGCTGAGACCCAGTACTTC
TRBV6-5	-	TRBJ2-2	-	CASSDFYTGELFF	TGTGCCAGCTCAGACTTCTACACCGGGGAGCTGTTTTTT
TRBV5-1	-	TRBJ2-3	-	CASSLEARASDTQYF	TGCGCCAGCAGCTTGGAGGCCAGGGCTTCAGATACGCAGTATTTT
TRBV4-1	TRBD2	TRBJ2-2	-	CASSQVLRAGGSSSTGELFF	TGCGCCAGCAGCCAAGTATTAAGAGCGGGAGGGAGTAGCAGCACCGGGGAGCTGTTTTTT
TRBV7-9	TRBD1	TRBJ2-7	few	CASSPTRGRENEQYF	TGTGCCAGCAGCCCGACCAGGGGGCGTGAAAACGAGCAGTACTTC
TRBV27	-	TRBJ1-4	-	CASSLRRFNEKLFF	TGTGCCAGCAGTTTAAGGAGGTTCAATGAAAAACTGTTTTTT
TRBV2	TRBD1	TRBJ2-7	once	CAIGQGAYEQYF	TGTGCCATTGGACAGGGAGCCTACGAGCAGTACTTC
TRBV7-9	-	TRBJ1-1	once	CASGGGRTEAFF	TGTGCCAGCGGTGGGGGGAGGACTGAAGCTTTCTTT
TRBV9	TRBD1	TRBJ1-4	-	CASSDRGGGEKLFF	TGTGCCAGCAGCGACAGGGGAGGGGGTGAAAAACTGTTTTTT
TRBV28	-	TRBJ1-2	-	CASKRGYGYTF	TGTGCCAGCAAACGGGGGTATGGCTACACCTTC
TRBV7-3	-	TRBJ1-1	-	CASSQRTETEAFF	TGTGCCAGCAGCCAACGGACCGAAACTGAAGCTTTCTTT
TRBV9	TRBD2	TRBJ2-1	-	CASSPEFAGRANEQFF	TGTGCCAGCAGCCCCGAATTTGCGGGGAGGGCCAATGAGCAGTTCTTC
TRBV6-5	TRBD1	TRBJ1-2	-	CASSYSTGQGARDYTF	TGTGCCAGCAGTTACTCGACCGGACAGGGGGCGCGAGACTACACCTTC
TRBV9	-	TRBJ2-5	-	CASSVDYETQYF	TGTGCCAGCAGCGTGGACTACGAGACCCAGTACTTC
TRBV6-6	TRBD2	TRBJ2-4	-	CAPREASGVAKNIQYF	TGTGCCCCCCGGGAGGCCTCCGGGGTAGCCAAAAACATTCAGTACTTC
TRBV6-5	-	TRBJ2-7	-	CASSYSVGYEQYF	TGTGCCAGCAGTTACTCGGTGGGCTACGAGCAGTACTTC
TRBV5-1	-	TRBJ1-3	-	CASSLGSGNTIYF	TGCGCCAGCAGCTTGGGTTCTGGAAACACCATATATTTT
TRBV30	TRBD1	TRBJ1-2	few	CAWSVIDRAITTYGYTF	TGTGCCTGGAGTGTAATCGACAGGGCAATAACTACCTATGGCTACACCTTC
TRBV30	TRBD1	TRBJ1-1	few	CAWSGRTGDTEAFF	TGTGCCTGGAGTGGCAGGACAGGGGACACTGAAGCTTTCTTT
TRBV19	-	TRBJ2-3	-	CASSGTTDTQYF	TGTGCCAGTAGTGGGACCACAGATACGCAGTATTTT
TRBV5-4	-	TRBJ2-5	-	CASSLPSGGGGETQYF	TGTGCCAGCAGCCTGCCCTCCGGGGGCGGGGGAGAGACCCAGTACTTC
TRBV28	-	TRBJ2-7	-	CASSLYSVGYEQYF	TGTGCCAGCAGTTTATACAGTGTCGGCTACGAGCAGTACTTC
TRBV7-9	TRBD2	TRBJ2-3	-	CASSFRTSGGTDTQYF	TGTGCCAGCAGCTTCCGGACTAGCGGGGGCACAGATACGCAGTATTTT
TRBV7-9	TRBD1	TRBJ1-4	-	CASSLQGGNNEKLFF	TGTGCCAGCAGCCTCCAGGGGGGCAATAATGAAAAACTGTTTTTT
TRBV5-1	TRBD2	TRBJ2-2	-	CASSPSSGLNTGELFF	TGCGCCAGCAGTCCGTCTAGCGGGCTAAACACCGGGGAGCTGTTTTTT
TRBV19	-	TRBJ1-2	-	CASSIDRGDSGYTF	TGTGCCAGTAGTATAGATAGAGGGGATTCTGGCTACACCTTC
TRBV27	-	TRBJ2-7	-	CASSFAPDYEQYF	TGTGCCAGCAGTTTCGCCCCCGACTACGAGCAGTACTTC
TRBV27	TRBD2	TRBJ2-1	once	CASKKGGNEQFF	TGTGCCAGCAAAAAGGGAGGGAATGAGCAGTTCTTC
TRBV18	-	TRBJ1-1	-	CASSSGPVGTEAFF	TGTGCCAGCTCATCAGGACCCGTGGGCACTGAAGCTTTCTTT
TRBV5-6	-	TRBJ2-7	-	CASSRNRAEQYF	TGTGCCAGCAGCCGGAACAGGGCCGAGCAGTACTTC
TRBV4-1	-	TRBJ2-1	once	CASSPFLEGDYSYNEQFF	TGCGCCAGCAGCCCGTTCCTTGAGGGTGATTACTCCTACAATGAGCAGTTCTTC
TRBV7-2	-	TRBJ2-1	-	CASSFGGFLSYNEQFF	TGTGCCAGCAGCTTCGGCGGGTTCCTCTCCTACAATGAGCAGTTCTTC
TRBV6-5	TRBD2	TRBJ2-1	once	CASSYERGGDEQFF	TGTGCCAGCAGTTACGAGCGGGGGGGAGATGAGCAGTTCTTC
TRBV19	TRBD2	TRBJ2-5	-	CASSIWASGRRSETQYF	TGTGCCAGTAGTATCTGGGCTAGCGGGAGACGAAGTGAGACCCAGTACTTC
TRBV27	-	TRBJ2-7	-	CASSYTVAYEQYF	TGTGCCAGCAGTTATACAGTTGCCTACGAGCAGTACTTC
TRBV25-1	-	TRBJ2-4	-	CASSNLENIQYF	TGTGCCAGCAGTAATCTAGAAAACATTCAGTACTTC
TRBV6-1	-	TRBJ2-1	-	CASSERNEQFF	TGTGCCAGCAGTGAACGGAATGAGCAGTTCTTC
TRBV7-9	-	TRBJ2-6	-	CASSTPGGANVLTF	TGTGCCAGCAGCACCCCCGGGGGGGCCAACGTCCTGACTTTC
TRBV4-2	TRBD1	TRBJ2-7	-	CASSQDRGSSYEQYF	TGTGCCAGCAGCCAAGACAGGGGGAGCTCCTACGAGCAGTACTTC
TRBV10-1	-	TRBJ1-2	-	CASSAFQSSGYTF	TGCGCCAGCAGCGCATTTCAGAGTTCGGGCTACACCTTC
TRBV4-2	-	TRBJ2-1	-	CASSQDPSDRGDNEQFF	TGTGCCAGCAGCCAAGACCCAAGCGATAGAGGGGACAATGAGCAGTTCTTC
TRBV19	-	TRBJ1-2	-	CASSIMVPYGYTF	TGTGCCAGTAGTATAATGGTTCCCTATGGCTACACCTTC
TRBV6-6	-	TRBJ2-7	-	CASSSTGEGSYEQYF	TGTGCCAGCAGTTCGACCGGGGAAGGGAGCTACGAGCAGTACTTC
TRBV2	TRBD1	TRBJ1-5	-	CASRQGAANQPQHF	TGTGCCAGCAGGCAGGGGGCCGCTAATCAGCCCCAGCATTTT
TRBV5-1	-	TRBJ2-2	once	CASADSPSSTGELFF	TGCGCCAGCGCCGACAGCCCTTCTTCCACCGGGGAGCTGTTTTTT
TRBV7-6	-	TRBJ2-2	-	CASSLEGLYTGELFF	TGTGCCAGCAGCTTAGAAGGGCTCTACACCGGGGAGCTGTTTTTT
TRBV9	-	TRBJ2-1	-	CASSVDRGYSYNEQFF	TGTGCCAGCAGCGTAGATCGCGGGTACTCCTACAATGAGCAGTTCTTC
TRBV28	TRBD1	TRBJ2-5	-	CASSLSLDRGKETQYF	TGTGCCAGCAGTTTATCCTTGGACAGGGGGAAAGAGACCCAGTACTTC